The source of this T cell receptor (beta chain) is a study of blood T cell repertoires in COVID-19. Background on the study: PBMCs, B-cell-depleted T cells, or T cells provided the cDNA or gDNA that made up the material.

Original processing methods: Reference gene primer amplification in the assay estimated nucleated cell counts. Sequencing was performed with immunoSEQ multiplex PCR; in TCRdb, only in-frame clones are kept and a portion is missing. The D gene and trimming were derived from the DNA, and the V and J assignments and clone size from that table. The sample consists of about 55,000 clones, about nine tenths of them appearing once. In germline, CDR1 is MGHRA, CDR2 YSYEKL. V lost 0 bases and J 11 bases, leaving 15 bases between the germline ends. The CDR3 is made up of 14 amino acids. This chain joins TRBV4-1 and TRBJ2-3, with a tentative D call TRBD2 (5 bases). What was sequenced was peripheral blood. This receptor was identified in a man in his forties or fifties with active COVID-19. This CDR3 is CASSQDSFGIWQYF. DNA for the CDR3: TGCGCCAGCAGCCAAGATTCTTTCGGGATTTGGCAGTATTTT.